The 30 T cell receptor beta chains given below trace back to one sample, sequenced in a study of blood T cells in healthy people across ages. PCR was performed a second time for roughly 6 to 12 cycles using a sample-barcoded 5' primer and a J-beta primer mix. TCRdb ran MiXCR on the 5' RACE reads and lists one entry per CDR3 protein. The data contain approximately 780,000 distinct CDR3 sequences, more than 25% of them seen just once; the ten biggest clones take up about 3%. The sample was also reused in another study, on T cells of mothers and their children.

Material: blood. These receptors originate from a boy younger than 18 in good health.

This clonotype occurred a few times. The chain carries TRBV21-1 and TRBJ2-5; TRBD1 is the table's D call and was not checked against the DNA. TRBV21-1 is a listed pseudogene. This CDR3 is built from 14 residues. CDR3 in DNA: TGTGCCAGCACGCAGACAGGGTTGGGTGAGACCCAGTACTTC. Amino acids: CASTQTGLGETQYF.

The table lists this clonotype with a few counts. This CDR3 reads CASSQGWQYQETQYF. CDR3 DNA: TGCGCCAGCAGCCAAGGGTGGCAGTACCAAGAGACCCAGTACTTC. The chain combines TRBV4-1 with TRBJ2-5; D not certain. The CDR3 spans 15 residues. CDR1 is MGHRA, CDR2 YSYEKL, per germline. V lost 1 base and J 0 bases, leaving 9 bases between the germline ends.

This clonotype has just a few counts. V gene TRBV6-1 combines with J gene TRBJ2-5, with 7 bases lining up with TRBD1. The V gene's germline CDR1 is MNHNS and CDR2 SASEGT. The CDR3 is 16 residues long. J lost 5 bases, V lost 1 base, and 10 bases had no gene match. CDR3 sequence (DNA): TGTGCCAGCAGTGAAGAACGGTGGTCAGGGGGTGAGACCCAGTACTTC. It yields the protein CASSEERWSGGETQYF.

This clonotype was observed a few times. V is TRBV12-3 or TRBV12-4 and J is TRBJ1-2, with D unclear. CDR3 length: 13 residues. Between the trimmed V and J ends, which lost 3 bases and 4 bases, there was a span of 9 bases. The CDR3 DNA reads as TGTGCCAGCAGTTTCTTGGCAACCTATGGCTACACCTTC. Translation gives CASSFLATYGYTF.

The CDR3 loop is CASSLADRVAEQYF. The CDR3 DNA follows: TGTGCCAGCAGCTTGGCGGACAGGGTGGCCGAGCAGTACTTC. V and J are TRBV7-2 and TRBJ2-5; 8 bases match TRBD1. The closer fit of TRBJ2-7 to the DNA end suggests the J call may be wrong. Germline CDR1 reads SGHTA; CDR2 reads FQGNSA. The CDR3 spans 14 residues.

Only a few counts were recorded for this clonotype. This sequence joins TRBV12-3 or TRBV12-4 and TRBJ2-1, with 8 bases identical to TRBD1. The CDR3 consists of 15 residues. The trim removed 3 bases at V and 2 bases at J, leaving 3 bases unmatched. For the CDR3, the DNA is TGTGCCAGCAGTTTGGGACAGGCAGCCTACAATGAGCAGTTCTTC. Translation: CASSLGQAAYNEQFF.

The chain combines TRBV20-1 with TRBJ2-5, with D possibly matching TRBD1 (6 bases). The J call is uncertain, as TRBJ2-7 better fits the DNA end. Germline loops: CDR1 DFQATT, CDR2 SNEGSKA (reference sequence). This CDR3 has 15 residues. CDR3 residues: CSARDWTDENYEQYF. DNA for the CDR3: TGCAGTGCTAGAGATTGGACAGACGAAAACTACGAGCAGTACTTC.

This chain links TRBV4-2 with TRBJ2-5, with D hard to call. CDR1 LGHNA and CDR2 YNFKEQ come from the germline V gene. The CDR3 sequence is 15 residues long. V shed 0 bases and J shed 1 base, with 9 bases lying between them. This chain's CDR3 is CASSQDPLPQETQYF. Here the CDR3 DNA reads TGTGCCAGCAGCCAAGATCCCTTACCCCAAGAGACCCAGTACTTC.

This clonotype was observed a handful of times. CDR3 coding DNA: TGCGCCAGCAGCGAGGGGGTGAGACCCTACGAGCAGTACTTC. Protein: CASSEGVRPYEQYF. This chain connects TRBV5-1 to TRBJ2-7, with a tentative D call TRBD1 (6 bases). The CDR3 has 14 amino acids. Germline assignment: CDR1 SGHRS and CDR2 YFSETQ. Trimming took 4 bases from V and 2 from J, leaving 13 bases between them.

This clonotype turned up a few times. The J gene is TRBJ1-4, the V gene TRBV12-3 or TRBV12-4; 7 bases align to TRBD1. This CDR3 is 13 amino acids long. Trimming took 2 bases from V and 8 from J; bases not matched to a gene: 2. CDR3 bases: TGTGCCAGCAGTTTATCGGGACAGGAAAAACTGTTTTTT. As protein: CASSLSGQEKLFF.

The V call is TRBV11-2, the J call TRBJ2-5; either TRBD1 or TRBD2 may supply D (5 bases each). V lost 5 bases and J lost 0, with 16 bases in between. The CDR3 contains 16 residues. CDR1 and CDR2 from the germline V gene are SGHAT and FQNNGV. CDR3 in amino acids: CASSAPGRYYQETQYF. CDR3 coding DNA: TGTGCCAGCAGCGCCCCGGGACGGTATTACCAAGAGACCCAGTACTTC.

The gene calls are TRBV5-1 and TRBJ2-3; D may match TRBD1 or TRBD2 (5 bases each). V was clipped by 0 bases and J by 5 bases, with 13 bases between them. Per the germline V gene, CDR1 is SGHRS and CDR2 is YFSETQ. The CDR3 covers 15 residues. This CDR3 is CASSLGEGSRDTQYF. The CDR3 DNA reads TGCGCCAGCAGCTTGGGAGAGGGGTCAAGAGATACGCAGTATTTT.

The CDR3 here is CASSPLAGESEQYF. The DNA of the CDR3 is TGTGCCAGCAGCCCCTTAGCGGGAGAATCCGAGCAGTACTTC. The chain recombines TRBV7-2 with TRBJ2-7; 9 nucleotides match TRBD2. V shed 5 bases, J shed 6 bases, and the junction held 8 bases outside the gene matches. This CDR3 has 14 amino acids. Per the germline V gene, CDR1 is SGHTA and CDR2 is FQGNSA.

This clonotype was seen more than once but under ten times. The chain is built from TRBV29-1 and TRBJ2-3; D is ambiguous. Germline values: CDR1 SQVTM, CDR2 ANQGSEA. V was pared by 6 bases and J by 4 bases, with 20 bases between. CDR3 length equals 15 residues. The CDR3 coding sequence is TGCAGCGTAAGACGGGCCCACCTTCTCGCAGATACGCAGTATTTT. This sequence encodes CSVRRAHLLADTQYF.

This clonotype was recorded a few times. This chain uses TRBV2 with TRBJ2-5; the D gene is possibly TRBD1 (6 bases). The DNA end is more similar to TRBJ2-7, so the J call may be wrong. CDR1 and CDR2 (germline): SNHLY, FYNNEI. This CDR3 spans 15 amino acids. CDR3 amino acids: CASSEAGRGRNEQYF. The CDR3 DNA follows: TGTGCCAGCAGTGAAGCGGGCAGGGGAAGGAACGAGCAGTACTTC.

The chain employs TRBV29-1 and TRBJ2-5; possibly TRBD1 for D (5 bases). The J call is doubtful: the DNA matches TRBJ2-7 better. CDR1 and CDR2 from the germline V gene are SQVTM and ANQGSEA. The CDR3 is 12 amino acids. In nucleotides, the CDR3 is TGCAGCGCAACGACAGACTCCTACGAGCAGTACTTC. It encodes CSATTDSYEQYF.

The chain recombines TRBV6-1 with TRBJ2-5; D ambiguous. The better agreement between TRBJ2-1 and the DNA end casts doubt on the J call. CDR1 is MNHNS, CDR2 SASEGT, per germline. This CDR3 region has 16 residues. CDR3 sequence (DNA): TGTGCCAGCAGTGAGTCCCCGAGGCCTCGTAGAGATGAGCAGTTCTTC. Translating gives CASSESPRPRRDEQFF.

This clonotype was found a few times. This chain joins TRBV4-1 and TRBJ1-5, with D possibly being TRBD1 (5 bases). V was cut by 0 bases and J by 0 bases, with 15 bases left in between. The CDR3 totals 18 residues. Germline CDR1 MGHRA, CDR2 YSYEKL. The CDR3 DNA is TGCGCCAGCAGCCAAGATCAGCGAGGGGCCTATAGCAATCAGCCCCAGCATTTT. Protein sequence: CASSQDQRGAYSNQPQHF.

This clonotype was observed a few times. The chain links TRBV20-1 to TRBJ2-1; no clear D. The CDR3 contains 16 residues. Germline CDR1 DFQATT, CDR2 SNEGSKA (reference sequence). Trimming stripped 1 base from V and 8 bases from J, with 21 bases between. The CDR3 coding sequence is TGCAGTGCTAGAGGAGATGGGCCCCATTTTATCCATGAGCAGTTCTTC. Translated, it gives CSARGDGPHFIHEQFF.

This clonotype was seen a few times. The chain links TRBV5-1 to TRBJ1-4; no firm D call. Per the germline V gene, CDR1 is SGHRS and CDR2 is YFSETQ. This CDR3 is built from 15 residues. The ends were cut back, 0 bases at V and 5 bases at J, with 11 bases in the middle. Here the CDR3 reads CASSLADNTNEKLFF. The CDR3 DNA reads TGCGCCAGCAGCTTGGCCGACAACACGAATGAAAAACTGTTTTTT.

The chain couples TRBV6-1 to TRBJ1-1; D uncertain. Per the germline V gene, CDR1 is MNHNS and CDR2 is SASEGT. Trimming pared 7 bases from V and 9 bases from J, leaving 15 bases between. CDR3 size: 12 residues. The CDR3 nucleotides read TGTGCCAGCATTTCACCCGCACGGCAAGCTTTCTTT. Its translation: CASISPARQAFF.

V usage is TRBV14 and J usage is TRBJ2-1; D is unclear. The CDR3 is 12 amino acids. Germline V gene lookup returns CDR1 SGHDN and CDR2 FVKESK. The V and J ends lost 0 bases and 10 bases respectively, with 7 bases between them. For the CDR3, the DNA is TGTGCCAGCAGCCAAGATTTTATCGAGCAGTTCTTC. This gives the protein CASSQDFIEQFF.

The CDR3 nucleotides are TGCGCCAGCAGGCAGGGGGCGAGTGAAGGCAATCAGCCCCAGCATTTT. As protein: CASRQGASEGNQPQHF. This chain joins TRBV5-1 and TRBJ1-5, with TRBD1 identical over 8 bases. Germline lookup yields CDR1 SGHRS and CDR2 YFSETQ. V shed 5 bases and J 2 bases; nucleotides not matched to a gene: 9. The CDR3 sequence is 16 residues long. The full variable domain, in which reference TRBV5-1 and TRBJ1-5 provide the parts outside the CDR3, is KAGVTQTPRYLIKTRGQQVTLSCSPISGHRSVSWYQQTPGQGLQFLFEYFSETQRNKGNFPGRFSGRQFSNSRSEMNVSTLELGDSALYLCASRQGASEGNQPQHFGDGTRLSIL.

In its sample, this clonotype was seen once. The gene calls are TRBV27 and TRBJ2-5; 7 bases line up with TRBD1. The DNA matches TRBJ2-7 better at its end, which makes the J call doubtful. CDR1 is MNHEY and CDR2 is SMNVEV in the germline V gene (reference sequence). CDR3 length equals 13 residues. In DNA form, the CDR3 reads TGTGCCACCGGGATCGCCGGACAGGCCGAGCAGTACTTC. It translates to CATGIAGQAEQYF.

This chain uses TRBV20-1 with TRBJ2-1; TRBD2 matches at 10 bases. The CDR3 has 14 residues. Germline V gene sequence: CDR1 DFQATT, CDR2 SNEGSKA (reference sequence). With 6 bases clipped from V and 8 bases from J, the junction kept 10 bases outside the gene matches. The CDR3 here is CSASSGGARDEQFF. CDR3 sequence (DNA): TGCAGTGCCAGCAGCGGGGGGGCCAGGGATGAGCAGTTCTTC.

V is TRBV11-2 and J is TRBJ2-5, with TRBD2 matching over 12 bases. Germline V CDR1 and CDR2: SGHAT, FQNNGV. V was clipped by 5 bases and J by 11 bases; unmatched bases: 12. The CDR3 is made up of 15 amino acids. CDR3 bases: TGTGCCAGCAGCCTCGGGACTAGCGGGCTCGGGGAGCAGTACTTC. Its protein product is CASSLGTSGLGEQYF.

There are many counts of this clonotype. The rearrangement links TRBV6-6 to TRBJ1-6, with 7 bases that match TRBD1. V lost 6 bases, J lost 6 bases, and 5 bases stayed unmatched. Germline V gene sequence: CDR1 MNHNY, CDR2 SVGAGI (reference sequence). The CDR3 covers 14 residues. CDR3 in DNA: TGTGCCAGCAGGGAACAGGGGCTTAATTCACCCCTCCACTTT. Encoded protein: CASREQGLNSPLHF.

The chain combines TRBV11-2 with TRBJ1-2, with no clear D. CDR1 and CDR2 (germline): SGHAT, FQNNGV. The CDR3 has 13 amino acids. The ends were cut back, 0 bases at V and 4 bases at J, with 6 bases in the middle. CDR3 sequence reads: CASSLETGYGYTF. Written as DNA, the CDR3 is TGTGCCAGCAGCTTAGAAACCGGCTATGGCTACACCTTC.

This chain links TRBV28 with TRBJ1-4, with TRBD1 matching over 9 bases. The germline gives CDR1 MDHEN, CDR2 SYDVKM. The CDR3 loop spans 17 amino acids. Losses at the gene ends were 5 bases for V and 4 bases for J; bases not matched to a gene: 11. CDR3 coding DNA: TGTGCCAGCAGTCAGGACTACCCGGGACAGGGTAATGAAAAACTGTTTTTT. It encodes CASSQDYPGQGNEKLFF. The full variable domain, with the rest looked up from reference TRBV28 and TRBJ1-4, is DVKVTQSSRYLVKRTGEKVFLECVQDMDHENMFWYRQDPGLGLRLIYFSYDVKMKEKGDIPEGYSVSREKKERFSLILESASTNQTSMYLCASSQDYPGQGNEKLFFGSGTQLSVL.

This clonotype was seen more than once but under ten times. J is TRBJ2-7 and V is TRBV18; unclear D gene. The CDR3 has 12 amino acids. Trimming cost V 2 bases and J 5 bases, with 7 bases left between them. Germline-derived CDR1 and CDR2 are KGHSH and LQKENI. In nucleotides, the CDR3 is TGTGCCAGCTCACCATTGGCGGACGAGCAGTACTTC. Protein: CASSPLADEQYF.